Detailed here is one T cell receptor (beta chain). The method was immunoSEQ multiplex PCR; TCRdb's version includes in-frame clones alone and lacks a portion of them. The repertoire holds around 78,000 clones, with around 90% as singletons. V was cut by 1 base and J by 5 bases, with 11 bases left in between. The germline gives CDR1 MGHDK, CDR2 SYGVNS. The CDR3 runs 15 residues. Time point described: after dendritic cell vaccination, including at tumor progression/relapse. This record comes from a study of glioma-infiltrating T cells after dendritic cell vaccination. Looking at the study overall: Monocyte-derived dendritic cells, cultured seven days with IL-4 and GM-CSF, were pulsed with autologous tumor lysate.

The sequence derives from a human donor with glioblastoma. The chain uses TRBV25-1 and TRBJ1-4; D remains unclear. The sequencing used blood, collected after dendritic cell vaccination. The CDR3 DNA sequence: TGTGCCAGCAGTGAATCGGCGGCCCCCAATGAAAAACTGTTTTTT. Its translation is CASSESAAPNEKLFF.